This is a list of T cell receptor beta chains from one sample in a study of cytomegalovirus exposure and HLA in healthy donors. Measured with immunoSEQ multiplex PCR; TCRdb has only the in-frame clones, and not every one. This table has 260,000 or so clones, just under 90% appearing once. The sample was PBMCs. Source of these receptors: a man aged 18 to 29 in good health and CMV-seronegative. CDR3s include the opening cysteine and the closing phenylalanine or tryptophan. The order of the fields is V gene, clone size, J gene, D gene, CDR3 protein, CDR3 DNA. A D gene is named only where the DNA matches it firmly. Clone sizes are given selectively: once, few, many, or a class where the clone is expanded.

v_gene: TRBV7-6; abundance: few; j_gene: TRBJ2-5; d_gene: .; CDR3aa: CASSLVKTQYF; CDR3nt: TGTGCCAGCAGCTTAGTAAAGACCCAGTACTTC
v_gene: TRBV9; abundance: .; j_gene: TRBJ2-2; d_gene: TRBD2; CDR3aa: CAKTSGRASRTGELFF; CDR3nt: TGTGCTAAGACTAGCGGGAGGGCCTCGCGCACCGGGGAGCTGTTTTTT
v_gene: TRBV29-1; abundance: .; j_gene: TRBJ2-2; d_gene: .; CDR3aa: CSVKGQTNTGELFF; CDR3nt: TGCAGCGTTAAGGGACAAACGAACACCGGGGAGCTGTTTTTT
v_gene: TRBV28; abundance: .; j_gene: TRBJ2-1; d_gene: TRBD2; CDR3aa: CASTPVMGLAGTNEQFF; CDR3nt: TGTGCCAGCACCCCGGTCATGGGACTAGCGGGAACTAATGAGCAGTTCTTC
v_gene: TRBV9; abundance: .; j_gene: TRBJ2-5; d_gene: .; CDR3aa: CASSVALKETQYF; CDR3nt: TGTGCCAGCAGCGTAGCCTTAAAAGAGACCCAGTACTTC
v_gene: TRBV19; abundance: .; j_gene: TRBJ1-1; d_gene: .; CDR3aa: CASSMVEHTEAFF; CDR3nt: TGTGCCAGTAGTATGGTGGAGCACACTGAAGCTTTCTTT
v_gene: TRBV6-5; abundance: .; j_gene: TRBJ2-7; d_gene: TRBD1; CDR3aa: CASSFPSRTGVYEQYF; CDR3nt: TGTGCCAGCAGTTTTCCCAGTAGGACAGGGGTCTACGAGCAGTACTTC
v_gene: TRBV28; abundance: .; j_gene: TRBJ1-2; d_gene: .; CDR3aa: CASRGGEGYTF; CDR3nt: TGTGCCAGCAGGGGGGGGGAAGGCTACACCTTC
v_gene: TRBV6-5; abundance: .; j_gene: TRBJ1-5; d_gene: TRBD1; CDR3aa: CASRGQGASQPQHF; CDR3nt: TGTGCCAGCAGAGGACAGGGGGCGAGTCAGCCCCAGCATTTT
v_gene: TRBV27; abundance: .; j_gene: TRBJ1-5; d_gene: .; CDR3aa: CASSPRTPYSNQPQHF; CDR3nt: TGTGCCAGCAGTCCGCGGACACCTTATAGCAATCAGCCCCAGCATTTT
v_gene: TRBV7-2; abundance: .; j_gene: TRBJ2-7; d_gene: .; CDR3aa: CASSRNSFYEQYF; CDR3nt: TGTGCCAGCTCAAGGAACAGTTTCTACGAGCAGTACTTC
v_gene: TRBV29-1; abundance: .; j_gene: TRBJ1-1; d_gene: TRBD1; CDR3aa: CSARDRGDTEAFF; CDR3nt: TGCAGCGCGAGGGACAGGGGAGACACTGAAGCTTTCTTT
v_gene: TRBV28; abundance: .; j_gene: TRBJ2-7; d_gene: .; CDR3aa: CASSFGRGFSYEQYF; CDR3nt: TGTGCCAGCAGTTTCGGCAGGGGTTTCTCCTACGAGCAGTACTTC
v_gene: TRBV4-1; abundance: .; j_gene: TRBJ2-1; d_gene: TRBD2; CDR3aa: CASSQDLGLGYNEQFF; CDR3nt: TGCGCCAGCAGCCAAGATTTAGGACTAGGATACAATGAGCAGTTCTTC
v_gene: TRBV19; abundance: once; j_gene: TRBJ2-3; d_gene: .; CDR3aa: CATRAGANTDTQYF; CDR3nt: TGTGCCACCCGAGCTGGGGCGAACACAGATACGCAGTATTTT
v_gene: TRBV2; abundance: .; j_gene: TRBJ2-5; d_gene: TRBD1; CDR3aa: CASSEDRGNSKTQYF; CDR3nt: TGTGCCAGCAGCGAGGACAGGGGAAATTCCAAGACCCAGTACTTC
v_gene: TRBV19; abundance: .; j_gene: TRBJ1-2; d_gene: TRBD1; CDR3aa: CASSIDHRGYGYTF; CDR3nt: TGTGCCAGTAGTATAGATCACAGGGGCTATGGCTACACCTTC
v_gene: TRBV19; abundance: .; j_gene: TRBJ1-4; d_gene: .; CDR3aa: CASLPPPGVGEKLFF; CDR3nt: TGTGCCAGCCTCCCCCCCCCAGGGGTGGGAGAAAAACTGTTTTTT
v_gene: TRBV9; abundance: once; j_gene: TRBJ1-3; d_gene: .; CDR3aa: CASSPTRGNTIYF; CDR3nt: TGTGCCAGCAGCCCAACCAGAGGAAACACCATATATTTT
v_gene: TRBV2; abundance: once; j_gene: TRBJ1-4; d_gene: .; CDR3aa: CASRTRPQTEKLFF; CDR3nt: TGTGCCAGCAGGACGAGGCCCCAAACCGAAAAACTGTTTTTT
v_gene: TRBV7-3; abundance: .; j_gene: TRBJ2-5; d_gene: .; CDR3aa: CASSPEQAAIETQYF; CDR3nt: TGTGCCAGCAGCCCTGAACAGGCGGCCATAGAGACCCAGTACTTC
v_gene: TRBV2; abundance: .; j_gene: TRBJ2-7; d_gene: TRBD2; CDR3aa: CASSEASGPYEQYF; CDR3nt: TGTGCCAGCAGTGAAGCTAGCGGGCCCTACGAGCAGTACTTC